This passage covers 2 T cell receptor beta chains from one sample sequenced in a study of control samples from healthy donors and cancer patients (dated by TCRdb to between 2020 and 2021). Library preparation was by the immunoSEQ multiplex PCR assay. The source is immuneACCESS, and TCRdb retained only in-frame sequences with V and J called. Part of the clones is not carried over; for the studies checked, unresolved V genes explain less than half of this, and the remainder is unexplained. For this sample there are about 160,000 clones; over 95% appear just once. Of the sample, 1% falls within the top ten clones. Specimen: blood. These receptors all come from a woman aged 25 to 45 in good health.

In regard to this clone: Compared with germline, one end of the junction differs, possibly owing to a read error. The J gene is TRBJ1-2, the V gene TRBV6-5; 7 bases line up with TRBD1. In germline, CDR1 is MNHEY, CDR2 SVGAGI. The CDR3 length is 14 residues. The CDR3 region has the DNA TGTGCCAGTAGTTCGGGACAGTTTAACTATGGCTACACCTTC. As protein: CASSSGQFNYGYTF.

V usage is TRBV6-5 and J usage is TRBJ2-7; the match to TRBD2 covers 7 bases. V lost 7 bases to trimming and J lost 5 bases; unmatched junction nucleotides: 11. This CDR3 region has 14 residues. In germline, CDR1 is MNHEY, CDR2 SVGAGI. As DNA, the CDR3 is TGTGCCAGCATCGCAGGGAGGGTTTCGAACGAGCAGTACTTC. Translation: CASIAGRVSNEQYF.